The present T cell receptor beta chain was sequenced within a study of radiation and T cells in renal cell carcinoma. Sample time point: blood 2 weeks post-SBRT. Treatment of the sample: 15 Gy SBRT to primary tumor, nephrectomy 4 weeks later. After SBRT, blood was collected at 2 and 4 weeks, plus baseline. This renal cell carcinoma was of the clear cell type. Regarding this clone: Its antigen is as yet unknown.

Here immunoSEQ multiplex PCR was the method, and the copy in TCRdb shows in-frame clones only, minus some. Among about 130,000 clones listed, over 75% were seen once. Study-level points and caveats: Without pretreatment biopsies, baseline tumor clonotype presence was undetermined. From baseline, blood top tumor clonotypes peaked at 2 weeks post-radiation.

The CDR3 is made up of 17 amino acids. J was trimmed by 4 bases and V by 5 bases; bases with no gene match: 16. The germline CDR1 and CDR2 sequences are MNHEY and SMNVEV (reference sequence). The chain employs TRBV27 and TRBJ1-1; 7 bases line up with TRBD1. The receptor was isolated from a man aged 50 or older with renal cell carcinoma. Source: blood, taken from a patient whose treatment included radiotherapy and nephrectomy. The CDR3 DNA sequence: TGTGCCAGCAGTCCAGACACGTACAGGGGAGGGGGCACTGAAGCTTTCTTT. It encodes CASSPDTYRGGGTEAFF.